This T cell receptor (beta chain) emerged from a study of cytomegalovirus exposure and HLA in healthy donors. Overall study findings and caveats: There were about 160 TCR beta chains listed as cytomegalovirus-associated.

On this clone: The antigen is undetermined.

Data came from immunoSEQ multiplex PCR; TCRdb stores just in-frame clones and leaves some out. Of 150,000 to 200,000 clones detected, less than 85% appear once; the ten largest clones hold roughly 15%. The sequencing input was PBMCs. This sequence was found in a man aged 18 to 29 in good health and CMV-seropositive.

The CDR3 sequence: CASSPPRGNTEAFF. CDR3 nucleotide sequence: TGTGCCAGCTCACCACCGCGGGGGAACACTGAAGCTTTCTTT. The chain combines TRBV18 with TRBJ1-1; D not certain. V was pared by 0 bases and J by 1 base, with 6 bases between. The CDR3 runs to 14 residues. The germline V gene encodes CDR1 KGHSH and CDR2 LQKENI.